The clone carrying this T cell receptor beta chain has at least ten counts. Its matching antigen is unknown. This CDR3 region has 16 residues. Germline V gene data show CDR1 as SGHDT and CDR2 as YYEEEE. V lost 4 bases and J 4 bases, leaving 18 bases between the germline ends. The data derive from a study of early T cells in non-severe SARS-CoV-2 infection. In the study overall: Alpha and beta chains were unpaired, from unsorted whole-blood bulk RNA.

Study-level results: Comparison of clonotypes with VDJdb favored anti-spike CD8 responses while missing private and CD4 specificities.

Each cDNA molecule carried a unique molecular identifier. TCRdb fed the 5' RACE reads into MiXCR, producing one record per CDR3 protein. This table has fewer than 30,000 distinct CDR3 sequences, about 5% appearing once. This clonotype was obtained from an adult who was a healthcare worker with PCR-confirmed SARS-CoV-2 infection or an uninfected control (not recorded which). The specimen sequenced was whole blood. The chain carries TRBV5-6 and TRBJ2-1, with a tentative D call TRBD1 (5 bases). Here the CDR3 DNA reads TGTGCCAGCAGCCAAATACACTCGAAGGGGTACAATGAGCAGTTCTTC. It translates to CASSQIHSKGYNEQFF.